Below are 25 T cell receptor beta chains sequenced from a single sample in a study of T cell responses to AZD1222 COVID-19 vaccine. Clones were read by immunoSEQ multiplex PCR, and TCRdb kept only the in-frame ones, dropping some. The table records about 55,000 clones, roughly 80% of them present only once. The sequencing here drew on peripheral blood, taken 28 days after the second AZD1222 dose. These TCRs come from an adult who received the AZD1222 COVID-19 vaccine.

The chain recombines TRBV14 with TRBJ2-2; 7 bases align to TRBD2. This CDR3 contains 15 residues. The V gene's germline CDR1 is SGHDN and CDR2 FVKESK. V shed 1 base, J shed 6 bases, and the junction held 5 bases outside the gene matches. The CDR3 region is CASSQGAGRAGELFF. The CDR3 DNA reads TGTGCCAGCAGCCAAGGCGCGGGGAGGGCCGGGGAGCTGTTTTTT.

V is TRBV5-8 and J is TRBJ2-5; D is undetermined. Trimming shortened V by 0 bases and J by 2 bases, and 5 bases separated the two germline ends. CDR1 is SGHTS, CDR2 YDEGEE, per germline. There are 13 residues in the CDR3. This CDR3 is CASSLGQQETQYF. The CDR3 coding sequence is TGTGCCAGCAGCTTGGGGCAGCAAGAGACCCAGTACTTC.

The chain is built from TRBV6-5 and TRBJ1-6; perhaps TRBD1 as D (5 bases). V was cut by 6 bases and J by 7 bases, with 13 bases left in between. Germline V gene data show CDR1 as MNHEY and CDR2 as SVGAGI. There are 14 residues in the CDR3. Here the CDR3 reads CASSGAPGNSPLHF. DNA for the CDR3: TGTGCCAGCAGCGGGGCTCCGGGAAATTCACCCCTCCACTTT.

The CDR3 loop is CASRGSGNTIYF. The DNA for the CDR3 is TGTGCCTCCAGGGGGTCTGGAAACACCATATATTTT. J is TRBJ1-3 and V is TRBV10-3, with 7 bases aligning to TRBD1. Trimming took 11 bases from V and 1 from J; bases not matched to a gene: 2. The CDR3 spans 12 residues. Germline CDR1 reads ENHRY; CDR2 reads SYGVKD.

In nucleotides, the CDR3 is TGCGCCAGCAGCTTGGGCCTGCAGGGCTCAGATACGCAGTATTTT. This encodes CASSLGLQGSDTQYF. The V call is TRBV5-1, the J call TRBJ2-3; D perhaps matches TRBD1 (5 bases). The V and J ends lost 0 bases and 4 bases respectively, with 12 bases between them. Germline CDR1 SGHRS, CDR2 YFSETQ. The length of the CDR3 is 15 residues.

The V gene is TRBV20-1, the J gene TRBJ1-2; D ambiguous. The CDR3 has 11 residues. Between the trimmed V and J ends, which lost 3 bases and 3 bases, there was a span of 5 bases. Germline V gene lookup returns CDR1 DFQATT and CDR2 SNEGSKA (reference sequence). CDR3 amino acids: CSASYDYGYTF. CDR3 sequence (DNA): TGCAGTGCTAGTTACGACTATGGCTACACCTTC.

V and J are TRBV18 and TRBJ2-5; D not resolved. The V gene lost 2 bases and the J gene lost 2 bases, with 6 bases spanning the gap. Germline CDR1 and CDR2: KGHSH and LQKENI. The CDR3 spans 13 residues. CDR3 residues: CASSPGQQETQYF. The CDR3 DNA follows: TGTGCCAGCTCACCAGGGCAGCAAGAGACCCAGTACTTC.

The chain couples TRBV9 to TRBJ2-3, with D perhaps matching TRBD1 (6 bases). Trimming stripped 4 bases from V and 0 bases from J, with 15 bases between. CDR3 length equals 16 residues. The germline CDR1 and CDR2 sequences are SGDLS and YYNGEE. The CDR3 DNA follows: TGTGCCAGCAGCACCGGGACACCTAGTAGCACAGATACGCAGTATTTT. The encoded protein is CASSTGTPSSTDTQYF. Variable domain in full (rest from reference TRBV9 and TRBJ2-3): DSGVTQTPKHLITATGQRVTLRCSPRSGDLSVYWYQQSLDQGLQFLIQYYNGEERAKGNILERFSAQQFPDLHSELNLSSLELGDSALYFCASSTGTPSSTDTQYFGPGTRLTVL.

The chain joins TRBV5-4 to TRBJ1-1; D gene uncertain. Per the germline V gene, CDR1 is SGHNT and CDR2 is YYREEE (reference sequence). Trimming pared 5 bases from V and 1 base from J, leaving 12 bases between. This CDR3 contains 14 residues. This CDR3 is CASRRPGTNTEAFF. The CDR3 bases are TGTGCCAGCAGGCGGCCGGGTACGAACACTGAAGCTTTCTTT.

Details on this clone: The sample carries other DNA sequences with the same CDR3. V gene TRBV7-2 combines with J gene TRBJ1-1, with D hard to call. V was shortened by 2 bases and J by 8 bases, with 12 bases between the two germline ends. There are 13 residues in the CDR3. Germline assignment: CDR1 SGHTA and CDR2 FQGNSA. CDR3 protein: CASSLTPRTEAFF. The CDR3 nucleotides read TGTGCCAGCAGCTTAACCCCCCGGACGGAAGCTTTCTTT.

The rearrangement links TRBV19 to TRBJ2-1; 11 bases line up with TRBD2. The length of the CDR3 is 15 residues. V was pared by 5 bases and J by 3 bases, with 3 bases of the junction left unmatched. Germline loops: CDR1 LNHDA, CDR2 SQIVND (reference sequence). In DNA, the CDR3 is TGTGCCAGTAGTCTCGGGACTAGCGGCTACAATGAGCAGTTCTTC. Its translation is CASSLGTSGYNEQFF.

This rearrangement joins TRBV27 to TRBJ2-1; 7 nucleotides agree with TRBD1. Germline V gene data show CDR1 as MNHEY and CDR2 as SMNVEV (reference sequence). This CDR3 region has 14 residues. V shed 3 bases, J shed 4 bases, and the junction held 3 bases outside the gene matches. CDR3 bases: TGTGCCAGCAGTTTCCAGGGACAGTACAATGAGCAGTTCTTC. Translating it yields CASSFQGQYNEQFF.

The chain employs TRBV30 and TRBJ2-6; no definite D call. The length of the CDR3 is 13 residues. V was shortened by 6 bases and J by 2 bases, with 8 bases between the two germline ends. The germline V gene encodes CDR1 GTSNPN and CDR2 SVGIG (reference sequence). CDR3 nucleotides: TGTGCCTGTCGACTGGCTGGGGCCAACGTCCTGACTTTC. It yields the protein CACRLAGANVLTF.

The chain carries TRBV12-3 or TRBV12-4 and TRBJ2-2, with D maybe TRBD1 (5 bases). This CDR3 region has 13 residues. V lost 5 bases and J 6 bases, leaving 10 bases between the germline ends. The CDR3 DNA reads TGTGCCAGCAGTGACAGTTTGGCCGGGGAGCTGTTTTTT. Translated: CASSDSLAGELFF.

This clone was detected only a few times. The V gene is TRBV19, the J gene TRBJ1-5; D is undetermined. Germline CDR1 reads LNHDA; CDR2 reads SQIVND (reference sequence). The CDR3 contains 13 residues. Deletions cut 8 bases from V and 4 bases from J, with 12 bases between. The CDR3 spells CASQPRPNQPQHF. The CDR3, as DNA: TGTGCCAGTCAGCCAAGGCCAAATCAGCCCCAGCATTTT.

This chain uses TRBV27 with TRBJ2-3, with 8 bases lining up with TRBD1. The V gene end was trimmed by 10 bases and the J gene end by 6 bases; junction bases not matched to a gene: 9. There are 13 residues in the CDR3. Germline V gene lookup returns CDR1 MNHEY and CDR2 SMNVEV (reference sequence). CDR3 amino acids: CATRQGMRDTQYF. In nucleotides, the CDR3 is TGTGCCACCCGACAGGGGATGAGGGATACGCAGTATTTT.

The chain couples TRBV2 to TRBJ1-5, with D perhaps TRBD1 (5 bases). V gave up 7 bases and J gave up 7 bases, with 14 bases separating them. The CDR3 sequence is 13 residues long. Germline V gene lookup returns CDR1 SNHLY and CDR2 FYNNEI. The CDR3 protein is CASTRGTDQPQHF. The DNA for the CDR3 is TGTGCCAGCACCCGGGGGACGGACCAGCCCCAGCATTTT.

The chain couples TRBV24-1 to TRBJ2-1, with TRBD2 identical over 10 bases. The germline V gene has CDR1 KGHDR and CDR2 SFDVKD. V lost 0 bases to trimming and J lost 0 bases; unmatched junction nucleotides: 1. CDR3 size: 17 residues. CDR3 sequence: CATSDLPSGSSYNEQFF. DNA for the CDR3: TGTGCCACCAGTGATTTGCCTAGCGGGAGCTCCTACAATGAGCAGTTCTTC.

The chain joins TRBV9 to TRBJ2-3, with D possibly TRBD1 on 5 matching bases. CDR1 is SGDLS, CDR2 YYNGEE, per germline. The CDR3 consists of 15 residues. Trimming cost V 0 bases and J 1 base, with 9 bases left between them. The CDR3 nucleotides are TGTGCCAGCAGCGTAGAACAGGAAGGCACAGATACGCAGTATTTT. Translating it yields CASSVEQEGTDTQYF.

The chain couples TRBV3-1 (or the pseudogene TRBV3-2) to TRBJ2-7, with TRBD2 identical over 12 bases. Germline V gene data show CDR1 as LGHDT and CDR2 as YNNKEL (reference sequence). Germline trimming cut 0 bases from V and 4 bases from J; bases unmatched to any gene: 10. The CDR3 loop spans 18 amino acids. The CDR3 sequence is CASSQEWDGLAGIYEQYF. CDR3 DNA sequence: TGTGCCAGCAGCCAAGAGTGGGACGGACTAGCGGGAATTTACGAGCAGTACTTC.

The chain links TRBV30 to TRBJ2-7, with TRBD2 matching over 7 bases. The CDR3 spans 15 residues. The J segment lost 5 bases and the V segment lost 7 bases, leaving 17 bases of the junction unmatched. Germline V CDR1 and CDR2: GTSNPN, SVGIG (reference sequence). CDR3 in DNA: TGTGCCTCCACCCCAGGGAGGGGTCGGCGACACGAGCAGTACTTC. It encodes CASTPGRGRRHEQYF.

This chain connects TRBV6-2 or TRBV6-3 to TRBJ1-1, with unresolved D. This CDR3 spans 13 amino acids. V was trimmed by 4 bases and J by 1 base, leaving 7 bases between them. The V gene's germline CDR1 is MNHEY and CDR2 SVGEGT. CDR3 sequence: CASSWAWNTEAFF. The CDR3 bases are TGTGCCAGCAGTTGGGCGTGGAACACTGAAGCTTTCTTT.

The chain carries TRBV5-1 and TRBJ1-1; D gene ambiguous. Trimming left V 1 base short and J 3 bases short, with 13 bases between. Germline V gene lookup returns CDR1 SGHRS and CDR2 YFSETQ. CDR3 length: 15 residues. The CDR3 spells CASSLSVTRDTEAFF. The CDR3 DNA reads TGCGCCAGCAGCTTGTCCGTAACAAGGGACACTGAAGCTTTCTTT. The variable domain in full, completed from reference TRBV5-1 and TRBJ1-1, reads KAGVTQTPRYLIKTRGQQVTLSCSPISGHRSVSWYQQTPGQGLQFLFEYFSETQRNKGNFPGRFSGRQFSNSRSEMNVSTLELGDSALYLCASSLSVTRDTEAFFGQGTRLTVV.

The genes are TRBV5-4 and TRBJ2-2, with 7 bases that match TRBD1. This CDR3 comprises 14 residues. The V segment lost 4 bases and the J segment 5 bases; nucleotides outside the gene matches: 5. Germline loops: CDR1 SGHNT, CDR2 YYREEE (reference sequence). This chain's CDR3 is CASSPKQGTGELFF. The CDR3, as DNA: TGTGCCAGCAGCCCGAAACAGGGGACCGGGGAGCTGTTTTTT.

Points on this clone: Distinct nucleotide sequences in the sample also encode this CDR3. This chain connects TRBV9 to TRBJ2-2; 9 nucleotides line up with TRBD2. The ends lost 3 bases at V and 7 bases at J; junction bases unmatched: 4. The CDR3 is 14 residues long. Germline V gene data show CDR1 as SGDLS and CDR2 as YYNGEE. The chain's CDR3 is CASSALAGGGELFF. CDR3 coding DNA: TGTGCCAGCAGCGCACTAGCGGGTGGCGGGGAGCTGTTTTTT.